Shown below are 26 T cell receptor beta chains from a single sample sequenced in a study of blood T cell repertoires in COVID-19. Using immunoSEQ multiplex PCR, the repertoire was profiled, and TCRdb retains in-frame clones only, with some absent. The repertoire has tens of thousands of clones, roughly four fifths of them found once; the top ten carry about 43%. Input material: peripheral blood. The receptors here all came from a man at least 80 years old with acute or convalescent COVID-19.

This chain links TRBV6-2 or TRBV6-3 with TRBJ2-5; D not certain. Between the trimmed V and J ends, which lost 0 bases and 5 bases, there was a span of 7 bases. Per the germline V gene, CDR1 is MNHEY and CDR2 is SVGEGT. This CDR3 spans 13 amino acids. CDR3 DNA sequence: TGTGCCAGCAGTTACTCGTACGGGGAGACCCAGTACTTC. It translates to CASSYSYGETQYF.

The rearrangement joins TRBV28 to TRBJ1-1, with D perhaps TRBD1 (5 bases). The CDR3 covers 15 residues. Germline V gives CDR1 MDHEN, CDR2 SYDVKM. The V and J ends lost 1 base and 4 bases respectively, with 13 bases between them. CDR3 nucleotides: TGTGCCAGCAGTTTATTTGAAGGGGTCGGCACTGAAGCTTTCTTT. The encoded protein is CASSLFEGVGTEAFF. The variable domain in full, completed from reference TRBV28 and TRBJ1-1, reads DVKVTQSSRYLVKRTGEKVFLECVQDMDHENMFWYRQDPGLGLRLIYFSYDVKMKEKGDIPEGYSVSREKKERFSLILESASTNQTSMYLCASSLFEGVGTEAFFGQGTRLTVV.

The sample holds one count of this clone. The chain combines TRBV7-2 with TRBJ2-1, with no clear D. Germline loops: CDR1 SGHTA, CDR2 FQGNSA. The CDR3 has 16 amino acids. V lost 1 base and J lost 7, with 17 bases in between. The CDR3 spells CASSLGRQENKNEQFF. CDR3 nucleotide sequence: TGTGCCAGCAGCTTAGGACGCCAGGAAAATAAAAATGAGCAGTTCTTC. The whole variable domain, filled in from reference TRBV7-2 and TRBJ2-1, reads GAGVSQSPSNKVTEKGKDVELRCDPISGHTALYWYRQSLGQGLEFLIYFQGNSAPDKSGLPSDRFSAERTGGSVSTLTIQRTQQEDSAVYLCASSLGRQENKNEQFFGPGTRLTVL.

The chain is built from TRBV7-9 and TRBJ2-1, with TRBD2 matching 11 bases. From germline, CDR1 is SEHNR and CDR2 FQNEAQ (reference sequence). After removal of 1 base from V and 7 bases from J, the junction contained 6 bases not matched to a gene. The CDR3 runs to 16 residues. The CDR3 protein is CASSLVKTSGTNEQFF. CDR3 DNA: TGTGCCAGCAGCTTAGTAAAGACTAGCGGGACGAATGAGCAGTTCTTC.

CDR3 region: CASSPGGNEKLFF. The CDR3 DNA follows: TGTGCCAGCTCACCGGGGGGAAACGAAAAACTGTTTTTT. The V gene is TRBV18, the J gene TRBJ1-4, with D possibly being TRBD1 (5 bases). The CDR3 is made up of 13 amino acids. Per germline, CDR1 KGHSH and CDR2 LQKENI. The ends were cut back, 3 bases at V and 8 bases at J, with 10 bases in the middle.

The J gene is TRBJ1-3, the V gene TRBV20-1, with 7 bases aligning to TRBD1. The CDR3 is 17 residues long. Looked up from germline, CDR1 is DFQATT and CDR2 is SNEGSKA (reference sequence). The V segment lost 3 bases and the J segment 2 bases; nucleotides outside the gene matches: 13. The CDR3 spells CSASRRNRGRTGNTIYF. The CDR3 nucleotides read TGCAGTGCTAGTCGCAGGAACAGGGGCCGGACTGGAAACACCATATATTTT.

This clone has only one observation. This CDR3 is CASSLGDSYGYTF. CDR3 DNA: TGTGCCAGCAGCTTAGGGGACAGCTATGGCTACACCTTC. The chain is built from TRBV7-2 and TRBJ1-2; 7 bases are a match to TRBD1. The CDR3 extends over 13 amino acids. V lost 1 base to trimming and J lost 4 bases; unmatched junction nucleotides: 0. Germline V gene sequence: CDR1 SGHTA, CDR2 FQGNSA.

The chain joins TRBV7-9 to TRBJ1-6; 7 nucleotides agree with TRBD1. This CDR3 is built from 15 residues. From germline, CDR1 is SEHNR and CDR2 FQNEAQ (reference sequence). Trimming removed 5 bases from V and 7 bases from J; junction bases left unmatched: 8. This CDR3 reads CASSPDGTANSPLHF. In DNA, the CDR3 is TGTGCCAGCAGCCCAGACGGGACAGCGAATTCACCCCTCCACTTT.

The V call is TRBV19, the J call TRBJ2-3; D not resolved. There are 13 residues in the CDR3. Germline V gives CDR1 LNHDA, CDR2 SQIVND (reference sequence). V gave up 6 bases and J gave up 0 bases, with 7 bases separating them. This CDR3 is CASRRFSTDTQYF. In nucleotides, the CDR3 is TGTGCCAGTAGGAGGTTTAGCACAGATACGCAGTATTTT.

Many counts were recorded for this clone. Other DNA sequences from this sample encode an identical CDR3 as well. The rearrangement links TRBV5-6 to TRBJ2-1; 9 bases are shared with TRBD1. CDR1 and CDR2 (germline): SGHDT, YYEEEE. The trim removed 2 bases at V and 2 bases at J, leaving 2 bases unmatched. The CDR3 has 15 residues. CDR3 region: CASSFGDRAYNEQFF. CDR3 nucleotides: TGTGCCAGCAGCTTCGGGGACAGGGCCTACAATGAGCAGTTCTTC. The full variable domain, its missing parts supplied by reference TRBV5-6 and TRBJ2-1, is DAGVTQSPTHLIKTRGQQVTLRCSPKSGHDTVSWYQQALGQGPQFIFQYYEEEERQRGNFPDRFSGHQFPNYSSELNVNALLLGDSALYLCASSFGDRAYNEQFFGPGTRLTVL.

The chain joins TRBV7-2 to TRBJ1-3, with D unclear. From germline, CDR1 is SGHTA and CDR2 FQGNSA. Trimming left V 4 bases short and J 0 bases short, with 7 bases between. The CDR3 sequence is 14 residues long. The CDR3 nucleotides are TGTGCCAGCAGCTCGGACTTCTCTGGAAACACCATATATTTT. Translated: CASSSDFSGNTIYF.

The chain has TRBV7-8 and TRBJ1-1; D might be TRBD1 (5 bases). Germline V gene data show CDR1 as SGHVS and CDR2 as FQNEAQ. This CDR3 comprises 14 residues. The V gene lost 6 bases and the J gene lost 4 bases, with 15 bases spanning the gap. In nucleotides, the CDR3 is TGTGCCAGCAGACTAAGGGTGGGGGGCACTGAAGCTTTCTTT. It specifies CASRLRVGGTEAFF.

The V gene is TRBV20-1, the J gene TRBJ2-3; TRBD1 might be the D (6 bases). The CDR3 runs to 16 residues. V gave up 3 bases and J gave up 2 bases, with 18 bases separating them. CDR1 is DFQATT and CDR2 is SNEGSKA in the germline V gene (reference sequence). CDR3 sequence reads: CSASLMGAANTDTQYF. As DNA, the CDR3 is TGCAGTGCTAGTTTGATGGGGGCAGCTAACACAGATACGCAGTATTTT.

The chain is built from TRBV7-9 and TRBJ2-5; weak D call: TRBD1 (5 bases). The CDR3 consists of 14 residues. The germline V and J ends were trimmed by 3 bases and 1 base, with 9 bases remaining between them. Per the germline V gene, CDR1 is SEHNR and CDR2 is FQNEAQ (reference sequence). CDR3 sequence: CASSFTGFQETQYF. CDR3 sequence (DNA): TGTGCCAGCAGCTTTACAGGATTCCAAGAGACCCAGTACTTC.

The chain has TRBV7-2 and TRBJ1-5; D remains ambiguous. Trimming took 1 base from V and 4 from J, leaving 8 bases between them. The CDR3 runs 14 residues. CDR1 is SGHTA and CDR2 is FQGNSA in the germline V gene. In DNA form, the CDR3 reads TGTGCCAGCAGCTTAGGGCAGTGGAATCAGCCCCAGCATTTT. Protein sequence: CASSLGQWNQPQHF.

The chain joins TRBV15 to TRBJ2-4; D is possibly TRBD1 (5 bases). The CDR3 covers 16 residues. Trimming removed 0 bases at V and 2 bases at J, with 11 bases between. Germline V gene lookup returns CDR1 LNHNV and CDR2 YYDKDF (reference sequence). This CDR3 reads CATSRESTGPKNIQYF. CDR3 coding DNA: TGTGCCACCAGCAGAGAATCAACAGGCCCCAAAAACATTCAGTACTTC.

The chain is built from TRBV18 and TRBJ2-3; the D gene is possibly TRBD1 (6 bases). The CDR3 has 15 residues. V was clipped by 3 bases and J by 0 bases, with 10 bases between them. Germline loops: CDR1 KGHSH, CDR2 LQKENI. DNA of the CDR3: TGTGCCAGCTCACCCGCGACAGGCAGCACAGATACGCAGTATTTT. Protein sequence: CASSPATGSTDTQYF.

The V call is TRBV19, the J call TRBJ1-2, with 8 nucleotides matching TRBD1. CDR1 is LNHDA and CDR2 is SQIVND in the germline V gene (reference sequence). After removal of 5 bases from V and 4 bases from J, the junction contained 6 bases not matched to a gene. The CDR3 covers 14 residues. The CDR3 DNA is TGTGCCAGTAGTTCATGGGACAGGCCCTATGGCTACACCTTC. Translated: CASSSWDRPYGYTF.

DNA for the CDR3: TGTGCCAGTACTGCCACGGGGGGCGCTGGGGGCTACACCTTC. Translation: CASTATGGAGGYTF. The rearrangement joins TRBV19 to TRBJ1-2, with D possibly matching TRBD1 (6 bases). This CDR3 region has 14 residues. Trimming removed 7 bases from V and 8 bases from J, with 20 bases in between. Germline V lookup: CDR1 LNHDA, CDR2 SQIVND (reference sequence).

This chain uses TRBV6-2 or TRBV6-3 with TRBJ2-1; 9 bases line up with TRBD1. The ends lost 4 bases at V and 0 bases at J; junction bases unmatched: 7. Germline-derived CDR1 and CDR2 are MNHEY and SVGEGT. The CDR3 runs 17 residues. In nucleotides, the CDR3 is TGTGCCAGCAGTTCTCCGGGACAGGGTCCCTCCTACAATGAGCAGTTCTTC. It yields the protein CASSSPGQGPSYNEQFF.

The chain employs TRBV6-5 and TRBJ2-1, with 7 bases fitting TRBD2. Germline-derived CDR1 and CDR2 are MNHEY and SVGAGI. The CDR3 totals 15 residues. Losses at the gene ends were 0 bases for V and 8 bases for J; bases not matched to a gene: 7. The CDR3 DNA is TGTGCCAGCAGTTACTCGGGGACTACGCACCATGAGCAGTTCTTC. It yields the protein CASSYSGTTHHEQFF.

This chain links TRBV5-1 with TRBJ1-4; no clear D. V was clipped by 5 bases and J by 4 bases, with 12 bases between them. From germline, CDR1 is SGHRS and CDR2 YFSETQ. CDR3 length: 14 residues. CDR3 DNA: TGCGCCAGCAGTCGAAACGGGGATAATGAAAAACTGTTTTTT. Residues: CASSRNGDNEKLFF. The whole variable domain, filled in from reference TRBV5-1 and TRBJ1-4, reads KAGVTQTPRYLIKTRGQQVTLSCSPISGHRSVSWYQQTPGQGLQFLFEYFSETQRNKGNFPGRFSGRQFSNSRSEMNVSTLELGDSALYLCASSRNGDNEKLFFGSGTQLSVL.

The chain carries TRBV11-1 and TRBJ2-7, with 11 bases that match TRBD1. CDR1 is SGHAT and CDR2 is FQDESV in the germline V gene (reference sequence). J gave up 3 bases and V 5 bases, and 3 bases lay outside the gene matches. The CDR3 has 14 amino acids. The CDR3, as DNA: TGTGCCAGCAGCCGGGGACAGGGGGGCTACGAGCAGTACTTC. Translated, it gives CASSRGQGGYEQYF.

The CDR3 reads CASSLTQGSGQPQHF. CDR3 sequence (DNA): TGTGCCAGCAGTCTTACACAGGGATCCGGACAGCCCCAGCATTTT. The gene calls are TRBV6-4 and TRBJ1-5; D perhaps matches TRBD1 (6 bases). V was clipped by 5 bases and J by 7 bases, with 18 bases between them. The germline gives CDR1 MRHNA, CDR2 SNTAGT. There are 15 residues in the CDR3.

The rearrangement joins TRBV24-1 to TRBJ2-5; D not certain. Trimming cost V 6 bases and J 5 bases, with 12 bases left between them. The CDR3 extends over 13 amino acids. Per germline, CDR1 KGHDR and CDR2 SFDVKD. The CDR3 coding sequence is TGTGCCACCAGTCCCGGCCGGAGTGAGACCCAGTACTTC. Translating it yields CATSPGRSETQYF.

The chain couples TRBV21-1 to TRBJ1-4. TRBV21-1 is a recognized pseudogene. The CDR3 loop spans 20 amino acids. This chain's CDR3 is CASSRGRNRRDIPTNEKLFF. The CDR3 region has the DNA TGTGCCAGCAGCCGGGGGAGAAACAGGCGGGATATCCCAACTAATGAAAAACTGTTTTTT.